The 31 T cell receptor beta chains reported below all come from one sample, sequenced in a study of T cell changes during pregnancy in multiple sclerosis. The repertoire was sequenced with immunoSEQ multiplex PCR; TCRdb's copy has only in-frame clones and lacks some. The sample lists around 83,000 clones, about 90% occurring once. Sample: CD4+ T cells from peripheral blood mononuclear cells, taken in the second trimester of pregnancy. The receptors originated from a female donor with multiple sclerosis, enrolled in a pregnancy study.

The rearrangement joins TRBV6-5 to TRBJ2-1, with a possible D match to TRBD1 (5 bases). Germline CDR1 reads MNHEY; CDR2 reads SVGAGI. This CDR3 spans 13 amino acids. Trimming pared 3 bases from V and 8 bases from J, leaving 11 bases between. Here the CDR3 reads CASSYGVRDEQFF. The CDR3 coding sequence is TGTGCCAGCAGTTATGGTGTCAGGGATGAGCAGTTCTTC.

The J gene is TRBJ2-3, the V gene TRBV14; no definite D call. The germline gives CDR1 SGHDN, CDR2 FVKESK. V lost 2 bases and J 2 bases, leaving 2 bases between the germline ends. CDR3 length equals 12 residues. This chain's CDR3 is CASSQLTDTQYF. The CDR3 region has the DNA TGTGCCAGCAGCCAACTCACAGATACGCAGTATTTT.

The DNA of the CDR3 is TGTGCCAGCAGTATCCTACTAGCGGGGTTCTCCTACGAGCAGTACTTC. It specifies CASSILLAGFSYEQYF. V and J are TRBV13 and TRBJ2-7; 10 bases match TRBD2. With 6 bases clipped from V and 0 bases from J, the junction kept 8 bases outside the gene matches. CDR1 is PRHDT, CDR2 FYEKMQ, per germline (reference sequence). CDR3 length: 16 amino acids.

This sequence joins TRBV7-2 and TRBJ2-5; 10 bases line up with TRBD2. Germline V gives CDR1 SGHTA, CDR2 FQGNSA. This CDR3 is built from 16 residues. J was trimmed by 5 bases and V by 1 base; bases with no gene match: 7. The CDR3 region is CASSLGRAGGLETQYF. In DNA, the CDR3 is TGTGCCAGCAGCTTAGGACGAGCGGGGGGGCTTGAGACCCAGTACTTC.

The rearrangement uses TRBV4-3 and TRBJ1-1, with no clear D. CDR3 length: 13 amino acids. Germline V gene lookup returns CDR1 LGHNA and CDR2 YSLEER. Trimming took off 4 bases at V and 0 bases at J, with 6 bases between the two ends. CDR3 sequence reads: CASSRALNTEAFF. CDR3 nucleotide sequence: TGCGCCAGCAGCCGGGCGTTGAACACTGAAGCTTTCTTT.

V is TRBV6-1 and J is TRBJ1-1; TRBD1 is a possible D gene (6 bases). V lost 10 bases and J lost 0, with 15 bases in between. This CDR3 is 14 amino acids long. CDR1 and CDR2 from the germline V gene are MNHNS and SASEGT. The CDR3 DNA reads TGTGCCATCCAGGGGCGGTTGGTGAACACTGAAGCTTTCTTT. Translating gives CAIQGRLVNTEAFF.

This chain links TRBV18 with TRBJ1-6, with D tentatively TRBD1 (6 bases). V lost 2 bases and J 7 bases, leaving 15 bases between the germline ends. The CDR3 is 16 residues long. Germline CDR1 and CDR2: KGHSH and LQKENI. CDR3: CASSPTTGTKNSPLHF. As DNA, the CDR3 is TGTGCCAGCTCACCAACAACCGGGACAAAGAATTCACCCCTCCACTTT.

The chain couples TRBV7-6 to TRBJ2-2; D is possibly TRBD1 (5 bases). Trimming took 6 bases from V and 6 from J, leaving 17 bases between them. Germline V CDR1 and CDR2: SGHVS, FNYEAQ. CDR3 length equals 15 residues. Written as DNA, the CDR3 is TGTGCCAGCAGTTTTAAAGGGCAGGGCGCCGGGGAGCTGTTTTTT. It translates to CASSFKGQGAGELFF.

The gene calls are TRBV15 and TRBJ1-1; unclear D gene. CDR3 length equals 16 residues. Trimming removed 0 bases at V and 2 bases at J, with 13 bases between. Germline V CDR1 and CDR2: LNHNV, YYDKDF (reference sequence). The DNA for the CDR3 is TGTGCCACCAGCAGAGATTCTGGCAGAACAAACACTGAAGCTTTCTTT. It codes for CATSRDSGRTNTEAFF.

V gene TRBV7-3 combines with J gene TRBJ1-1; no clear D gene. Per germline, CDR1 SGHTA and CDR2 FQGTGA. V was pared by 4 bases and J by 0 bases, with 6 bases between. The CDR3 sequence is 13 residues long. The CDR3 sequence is CASSSYMNTEAFF. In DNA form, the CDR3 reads TGTGCCAGCAGCTCATACATGAACACTGAAGCTTTCTTT.

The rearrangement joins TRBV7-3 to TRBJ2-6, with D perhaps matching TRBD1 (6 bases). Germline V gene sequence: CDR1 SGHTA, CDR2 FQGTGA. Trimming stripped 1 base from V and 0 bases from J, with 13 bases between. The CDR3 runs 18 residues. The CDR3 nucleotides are TGTGCCAGCAGCTTAAAACAGGGAGAGAACTCTGGGGCCAACGTCCTGACTTTC. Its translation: CASSLKQGENSGANVLTF.

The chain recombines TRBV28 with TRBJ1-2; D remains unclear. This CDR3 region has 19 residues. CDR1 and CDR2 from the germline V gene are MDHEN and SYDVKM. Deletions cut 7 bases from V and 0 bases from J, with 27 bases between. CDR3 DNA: TGTGCCAGCACTCAAGTCCCGGGATCCGGGCAGGAGACTAACTATGGCTACACCTTC. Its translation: CASTQVPGSGQETNYGYTF.

CDR3: CASSHGTSNYGYTF. The DNA for the CDR3 is TGTGCCAGCTCACATGGGACATCTAACTATGGCTACACCTTC. The rearrangement joins TRBV18 to TRBJ1-2, with TRBD1 as a possible D gene (6 bases). V lost 4 bases and J lost 0, with 9 bases in between. Per germline, CDR1 KGHSH and CDR2 LQKENI. The CDR3 is 14 residues long.

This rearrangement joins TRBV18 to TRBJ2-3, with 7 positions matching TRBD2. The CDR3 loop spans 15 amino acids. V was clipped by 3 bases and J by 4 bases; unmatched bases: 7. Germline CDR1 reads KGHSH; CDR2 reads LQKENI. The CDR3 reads CASSPGGAGADTQYF. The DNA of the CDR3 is TGTGCCAGCTCACCGGGAGGGGCGGGCGCAGATACGCAGTATTTT.

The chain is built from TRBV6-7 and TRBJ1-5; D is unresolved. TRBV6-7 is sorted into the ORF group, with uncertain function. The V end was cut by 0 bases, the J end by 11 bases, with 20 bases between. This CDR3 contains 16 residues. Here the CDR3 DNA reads TGTGCCAGCAGTTACTCAGGCAGGTGGTATAGAATGGCCCAGCATTTT. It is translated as CASSYSGRWYRMAQHF.

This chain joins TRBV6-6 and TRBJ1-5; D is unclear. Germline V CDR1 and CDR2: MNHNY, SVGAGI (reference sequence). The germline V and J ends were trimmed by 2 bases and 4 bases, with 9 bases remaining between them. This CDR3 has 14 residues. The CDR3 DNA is TGTGCCAGCAGTTACGCGGGAGAAAATCAGCCCCAGCATTTT. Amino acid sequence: CASSYAGENQPQHF.

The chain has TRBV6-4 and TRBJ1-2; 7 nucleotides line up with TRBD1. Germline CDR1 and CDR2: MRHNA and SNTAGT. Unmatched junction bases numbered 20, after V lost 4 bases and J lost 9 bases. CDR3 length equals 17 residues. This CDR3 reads CASSGGDRPKLTVCYTF. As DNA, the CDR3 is TGTGCCAGCAGTGGAGGGGACAGACCTAAGTTGACCGTATGCTACACCTTC.

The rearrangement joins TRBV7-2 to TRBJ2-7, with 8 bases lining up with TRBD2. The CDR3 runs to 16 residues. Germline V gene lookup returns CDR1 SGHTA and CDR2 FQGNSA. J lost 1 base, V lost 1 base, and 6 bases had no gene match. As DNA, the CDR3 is TGTGCCAGCAGCTTAGGTAGCGGGGCCAAATCCTACGAGCAGTACTTC. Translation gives CASSLGSGAKSYEQYF. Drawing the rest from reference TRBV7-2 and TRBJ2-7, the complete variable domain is GAGVSQSPSNKVTEKGKDVELRCDPISGHTALYWYRQSLGQGLEFLIYFQGNSAPDKSGLPSDRFSAERTGGSVSTLTIQRTQQEDSAVYLCASSLGSGAKSYEQYFGPGTRLTVT.

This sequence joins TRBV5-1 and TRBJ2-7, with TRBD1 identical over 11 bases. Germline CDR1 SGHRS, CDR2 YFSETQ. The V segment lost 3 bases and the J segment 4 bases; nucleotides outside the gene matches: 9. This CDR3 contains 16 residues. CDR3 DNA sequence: TGCGCCAGCAGCTCCTCCAGGACAGGGGGCACTTACGAGCAGTACTTC. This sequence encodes CASSSSRTGGTYEQYF.

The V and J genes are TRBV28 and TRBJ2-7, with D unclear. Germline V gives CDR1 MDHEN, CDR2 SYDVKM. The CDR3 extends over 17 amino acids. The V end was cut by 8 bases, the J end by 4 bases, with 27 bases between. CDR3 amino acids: CASLPAYQHYWLYEQYF. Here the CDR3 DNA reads TGTGCCAGCCTTCCTGCGTATCAACACTACTGGTTGTACGAGCAGTACTTC.

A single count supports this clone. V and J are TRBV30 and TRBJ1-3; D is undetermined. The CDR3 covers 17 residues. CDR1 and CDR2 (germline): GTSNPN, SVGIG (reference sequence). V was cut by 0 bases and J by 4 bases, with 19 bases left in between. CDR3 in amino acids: CAWSVGRTPEAGNTIYF. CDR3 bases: TGTGCCTGGAGTGTAGGGAGAACCCCGGAGGCCGGAAACACCATATATTTT. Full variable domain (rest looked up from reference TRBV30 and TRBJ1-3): SQTIHQWPATLVQPVGSPLSLECTVEGTSNPNLYWYRQAAGRGLQLLFYSVGIGQISSEVPQNLSASRPQDRQFILSSKKLLLSDSGFYLCAWSVGRTPEAGNTIYFGEGSWLTVV.

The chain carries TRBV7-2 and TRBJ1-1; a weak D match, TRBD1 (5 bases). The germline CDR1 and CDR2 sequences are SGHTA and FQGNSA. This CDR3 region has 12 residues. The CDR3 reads CATRVMNTEAFF. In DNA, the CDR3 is TGTGCGACCAGGGTTATGAACACTGAAGCTTTCTTT.

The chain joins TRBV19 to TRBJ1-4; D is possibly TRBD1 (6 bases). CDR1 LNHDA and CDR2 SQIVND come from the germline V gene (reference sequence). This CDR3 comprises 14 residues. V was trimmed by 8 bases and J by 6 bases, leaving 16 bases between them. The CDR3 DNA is TGTGCCAGTCGGGACACGACGGCGCATGAAAAACTGTTTTTT. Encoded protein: CASRDTTAHEKLFF.

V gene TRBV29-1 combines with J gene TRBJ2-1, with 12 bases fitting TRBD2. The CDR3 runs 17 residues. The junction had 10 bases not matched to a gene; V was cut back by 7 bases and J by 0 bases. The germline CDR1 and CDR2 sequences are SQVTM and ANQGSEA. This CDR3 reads CSATKSLAGGSYNEQFF. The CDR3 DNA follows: TGCAGCGCCACCAAGTCACTAGCGGGAGGCTCCTACAATGAGCAGTTCTTC.

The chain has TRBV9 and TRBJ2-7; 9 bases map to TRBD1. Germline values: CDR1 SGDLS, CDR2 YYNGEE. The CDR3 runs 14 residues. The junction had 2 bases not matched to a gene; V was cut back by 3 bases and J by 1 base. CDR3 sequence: CASSEGTGSYEQYF. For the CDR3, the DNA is TGTGCCAGCAGCGAAGGGACAGGGTCCTACGAGCAGTACTTC.

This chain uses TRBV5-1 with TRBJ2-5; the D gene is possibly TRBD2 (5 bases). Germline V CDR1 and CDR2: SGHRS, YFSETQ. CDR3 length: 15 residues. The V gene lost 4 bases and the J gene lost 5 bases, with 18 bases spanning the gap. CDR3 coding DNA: TGCGCCAGCAGCCCAGAGGGCCCAAGAGGGGAGACCCAGTACTTC. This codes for CASSPEGPRGETQYF.

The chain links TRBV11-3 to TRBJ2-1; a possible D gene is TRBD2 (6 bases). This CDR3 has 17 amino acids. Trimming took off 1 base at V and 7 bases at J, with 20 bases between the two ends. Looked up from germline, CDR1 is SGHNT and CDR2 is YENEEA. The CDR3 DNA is TGTGCCAGCAGCTTAGGAGTCTGGGGGGACCCTAATAATGAGCAGTTCTTC. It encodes CASSLGVWGDPNNEQFF. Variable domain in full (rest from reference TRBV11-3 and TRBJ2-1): EAGVVQSPRYKIIEKKQPVAFWCNPISGHNTLYWYLQNLGQGPELLIRYENEEAVDDSQLPKDRFSAERLKGVDSTLKIQPAELGDSAVYLCASSLGVWGDPNNEQFFGPGTRLTVL.

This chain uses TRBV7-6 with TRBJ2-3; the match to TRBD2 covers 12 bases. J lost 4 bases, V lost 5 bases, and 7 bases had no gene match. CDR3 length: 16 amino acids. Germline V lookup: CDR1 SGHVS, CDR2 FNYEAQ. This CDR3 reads CASSTSSGGAADTQYF. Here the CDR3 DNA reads TGTGCCAGCAGCACATCTAGCGGGGGGGCAGCAGATACGCAGTATTTT. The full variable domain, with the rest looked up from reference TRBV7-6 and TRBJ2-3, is GAGVSQSPRYKVTKRGQDVALRCDPISGHVSLYWYRQALGQGPEFLTYFNYEAQQDKSGLPNDRFSAERPEGSISTLTIQRTEQRDSAMYRCASSTSSGGAADTQYFGPGTRLTVL.

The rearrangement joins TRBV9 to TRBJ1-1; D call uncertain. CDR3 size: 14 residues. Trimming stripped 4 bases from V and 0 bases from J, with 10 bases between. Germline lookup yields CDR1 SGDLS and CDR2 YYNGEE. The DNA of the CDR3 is TGTGCCAGCAGCCCTTATGGCATGAACACTGAAGCTTTCTTT. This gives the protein CASSPYGMNTEAFF.

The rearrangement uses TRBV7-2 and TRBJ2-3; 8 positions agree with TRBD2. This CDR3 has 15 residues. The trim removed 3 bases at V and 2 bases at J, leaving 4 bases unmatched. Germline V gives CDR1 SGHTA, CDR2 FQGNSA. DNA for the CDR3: TGTGCCAGCAGCTTCGGACTAGCCCCCACAGATACGCAGTATTTT. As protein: CASSFGLAPTDTQYF.

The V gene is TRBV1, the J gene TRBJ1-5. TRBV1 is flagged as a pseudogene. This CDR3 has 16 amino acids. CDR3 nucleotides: TGCACCAGCAGCCAAGTCAGCGGGGGTCAAAATCAGCCCCAGCATTTT. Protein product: CTSSQVSGGQNQPQHF.